This record covers a single T cell receptor beta chain. In the study's own analysis: Using reference gene primer amplification, nucleated cell counts were estimated. The table came from immunoSEQ multiplex PCR; TCRdb's copy has only in-frame clones and leaves some out. For V, J and clone size, that table is used; D and trimming come from the DNA. The sample holds almost 200,000 clones, more than 80% seen once. Recruits, aged roughly 18 to 90 years, lived in 24 US areas. Cohort 3 recovery required two negative PCRs, clearance, or symptom resolution. CDR3 length: 15 amino acids. Trimming at V came to 7 bases and at J to 3 bases, leaving 2 bases not matched to a gene. From germline, CDR1 is KGHDR and CDR2 SFDVKD. This record comes from a study of blood T cell repertoires in COVID-19. Study as a whole: Samples taken during acute and convalescent COVID-19 were collected in the United States, Italy and Spain.

The V call is TRBV24-1, the J call TRBJ2-2, with TRBD1 identical over 12 bases. The sample was PBMCs or T cells enriched from blood (not recorded which). The source is a woman in her late teens or twenties who had recovered from COVID-19. The CDR3 sequence is CATRGTGGDTGELFF. CDR3 DNA: TGTGCCACCAGAGGGACAGGGGGCGACACCGGGGAGCTGTTTTTT.